Presented here are 27 T cell receptor beta chains from one specimen sequenced in a study of cytomegalovirus exposure and HLA in healthy donors (dated by TCRdb to about 2017). The library was produced with the immunoSEQ multiplex PCR assay. For the multiplex PCR, a mixture combining 60 forward primers for TCR Vbeta segments and 13 reverse primers for TCR Jbeta segments was used. Drawn from immuneACCESS, this table holds only the in-frame rearrangements with V and J called that TCRdb kept. Clones are partly lost; checked studies trace under half to an unresolved V gene and leave the rest unexplained. This sample is represented by over 150,000 clones; 65% to 70% of them were singletons. The biggest ten clones account for approximately 4.5% of the sample. The sample comprised PBMCs. These TCRs come from a woman aged 18 to 35 in good health and CMV-seropositive.

The rearrangement links TRBV19 to TRBJ1-5, with D unresolved. This CDR3 comprises 15 residues. The V gene lost 6 bases and the J gene lost 5 bases, with 17 bases spanning the gap. The germline V gene has CDR1 LNHDA and CDR2 SQIVND (reference sequence). The CDR3 DNA reads as TGTGCCAGTAGCCCGACACTCCTACTAGATCAGCCCCAGCATTTT. This encodes CASSPTLLLDQPQHF. Using reference TRBV19 and TRBJ1-5 for the parts outside the CDR3, the full variable domain is DGGITQSPKYLFRKEGQNVTLSCEQNLNHDAMYWYRQDPGQGLRLIYYSQIVNDFQKGDIAEGYSVSREKKESFPLTVTSAQKNPTAFYLCASSPTLLLDQPQHFGDGTRLSIL.

Only one count was recorded for this clone. The chain recombines TRBV27 with TRBJ2-3, with 7 bases lining up with TRBD1. Trimming took 4 bases from V and 3 from J; bases not matched to a gene: 7. CDR3 size: 15 residues. From germline, CDR1 is MNHEY and CDR2 SMNVEV (reference sequence). The CDR3 spells CASSSEGAVTDTQYF. The CDR3 DNA sequence: TGTGCCAGCAGTTCTGAGGGGGCGGTTACAGATACGCAGTATTTT.

The genes are TRBV27 and TRBJ2-7; 7 nucleotides align to TRBD2. The V gene end was trimmed by 5 bases and the J gene end by 0 bases; junction bases not matched to a gene: 7. The germline V gene encodes CDR1 MNHEY and CDR2 SMNVEV (reference sequence). The CDR3 has 15 residues. Here the CDR3 DNA reads TGTGCCAGCAGTACGACGGGGGGAATCTCCTACGAGCAGTACTTC. It yields the protein CASSTTGGISYEQYF.

The V gene is TRBV5-5, the J gene TRBJ2-7; a weak D match, TRBD1 (7 bases). V gave up 1 base and J gave up 0 bases, with 8 bases separating them. There are 14 residues in the CDR3. CDR1 SGHKS and CDR2 YYEKEE come from the germline V gene (reference sequence). This chain's CDR3 is CASSLQGGSYEQYF. CDR3 DNA: TGTGCCAGCAGCTTGCAGGGGGGCTCCTACGAGCAGTACTTC.

The rearrangement uses TRBV7-2 and TRBJ1-5; TRBD1 matches at 7 bases. The trim removed 1 base at V and 6 bases at J, leaving 0 bases unmatched. Germline V gene data show CDR1 as SGHTA and CDR2 as FQGNSA. The CDR3 loop spans 13 amino acids. The CDR3: CASSLGQGQPQHF. The CDR3 bases are TGTGCCAGCAGCTTAGGACAGGGTCAGCCCCAGCATTTT.

This clone showed up just a few times. The chain recombines TRBV5-8 with TRBJ2-7; D not resolved. The ends were cut back, 4 bases at V and 0 bases at J, with 11 bases in the middle. The germline V gene encodes CDR1 SGHTS and CDR2 YDEGEE. This CDR3 comprises 14 residues. CDR3 sequence (DNA): TGTGCCAGCAGCCGATTCTATAGCTCCTACGAGCAGTACTTC. It specifies CASSRFYSSYEQYF. Full variable domain (outside the CDR3, taken from reference TRBV5-8 and TRBJ2-7): EAGVTQSPTHLIKTRGQQATLRCSPISGHTSVYWYQQALGLGLQFLLWYDEGEERNRGNFPPRFSGRQFPNYSSELNVNALELEDSALYLCASSRFYSSYEQYFGPGTRLTVT.

The chain combines TRBV19 with TRBJ1-4, with a tentative D call TRBD1 (5 bases). Germline CDR1 is LNHDA and CDR2 is SQIVND (reference sequence). The V and J ends lost 11 bases and 8 bases respectively, with 15 bases between them. There are 12 residues in the CDR3. The CDR3 DNA reads TGTGCCGCGGGTTTGGAGGGGGAAAAACTGTTTTTT. Protein: CAAGLEGEKLFF.

The chain is built from TRBV6-5 and TRBJ2-5, with D possibly being TRBD2 (5 bases). The closer fit of TRBJ2-7 to the DNA end suggests the J call may be wrong. CDR3 length: 14 residues. CDR1 is MNHEY, CDR2 SVGAGI, per germline. The CDR3 reads CASKRVQEHYEQYF. CDR3 DNA sequence: TGTGCCAGCAAGAGGGTGCAGGAGCACTACGAGCAGTACTTC.

The chain combines TRBV5-5 with TRBJ2-1, with 8 nucleotides matching TRBD1. The CDR3 is 15 amino acids. The J segment lost 4 bases and the V segment lost 5 bases, leaving 8 bases of the junction unmatched. The germline V gene has CDR1 SGHKS and CDR2 YYEKEE (reference sequence). The CDR3 sequence: CASSLRGQGYNEQFF. CDR3 nucleotide sequence: TGTGCCAGCAGTTTACGAGGACAGGGATACAATGAGCAGTTCTTC.

The CDR3 region is CASSLGLAYQETQYF. The CDR3 DNA sequence: TGTGCCAGCAGCTTAGGACTAGCATATCAAGAGACCCAGTACTTC. This chain joins TRBV7-8 and TRBJ2-5, with 7 positions matching TRBD2. CDR1 is SGHVS and CDR2 is FQNEAQ in the germline V gene. Unmatched junction bases numbered 4, after V lost 1 base and J lost 2 bases. This CDR3 region has 15 residues.

The CDR3 region is CASSPGTTNTGELFF. CDR3 DNA: TGTGCCAGCAGTCCAGGGACTACAAACACCGGGGAGCTGTTTTTT. V is TRBV6-5 and J is TRBJ2-2, with 7 bases lining up with TRBD2. J was trimmed by 2 bases and V by 5 bases; bases with no gene match: 5. Per the germline V gene, CDR1 is MNHEY and CDR2 is SVGAGI. The CDR3 sequence is 15 residues long.

The chain links TRBV18 to TRBJ2-2; 8 bases agree with TRBD1. After removal of 3 bases from V and 0 bases from J, the junction contained 9 bases not matched to a gene. This CDR3 spans 18 amino acids. Germline-derived CDR1 and CDR2 are KGHSH and LQKENI. Written as DNA, the CDR3 is TGTGCCAGCTCACCCATGGACAGGGCTAGGACGAACACCGGGGAGCTGTTTTTT. Amino acid sequence: CASSPMDRARTNTGELFF.

V gene TRBV27 combines with J gene TRBJ1-2; maybe TRBD1 (6 bases). Between the trimmed V and J ends, which lost 1 base and 4 bases, there was a span of 13 bases. The CDR3 consists of 15 residues. Germline values: CDR1 MNHEY, CDR2 SMNVEV (reference sequence). The CDR3 DNA is TGTGCCAGCAGTTTATTTGGGGGACAATCCTATGGCTACACCTTC. Its translation: CASSLFGGQSYGYTF.

The chain combines TRBV9 with TRBJ2-7; no clear D gene. There are 14 residues in the CDR3. The germline V gene encodes CDR1 SGDLS and CDR2 YYNGEE. V lost 0 bases and J 2 bases, leaving 9 bases between the germline ends. CDR3 region: CASSVDHSTYEQYF. CDR3 in DNA: TGTGCCAGCAGCGTAGACCACAGCACCTACGAGCAGTACTTC.

The chain recombines TRBV9 with TRBJ1-6; D not certain. CDR3 length: 13 residues. The germline CDR1 and CDR2 sequences are SGDLS and YYNGEE. V shed 3 bases and J shed 7 bases, with 8 bases lying between them. The CDR3 DNA is TGTGCCAGCAGCGCCTCTCTAAATTCACCCCTCCACTTT. Protein sequence: CASSASLNSPLHF.

In DNA form, the CDR3 reads TGCGCCAGCAGCCAAGGCGGGGGGGCGGAGGAGACCCAGTACTTC. This codes for CASSQGGGAEETQYF. The chain couples TRBV4-3 to TRBJ2-5, with 9 positions matching TRBD2. Germline V gives CDR1 LGHNA, CDR2 YSLEER. V shed 1 base, J shed 5 bases, and the junction held 5 bases outside the gene matches. The CDR3 length is 15 residues.

The chain uses TRBV4-1 and TRBJ1-4, with a weak D call TRBD1 (5 bases). Germline CDR1 MGHRA, CDR2 YSYEKL. Trimming took 3 bases from V and 5 from J, leaving 16 bases between them. The CDR3 loop spans 16 amino acids. CDR3: CASSQAGARANEKLFF. CDR3 in DNA: TGCGCCAGCAGCCAGGCGGGAGCCAGGGCCAATGAAAAACTGTTTTTT.

This chain uses TRBV29-1 with TRBJ1-1, with D unresolved. The CDR3 has 14 residues. Germline V gives CDR1 SQVTM, CDR2 ANQGSEA. Trimming took off 4 bases at V and 3 bases at J, with 15 bases between the two ends. The CDR3 spells CSVANTWAYTEAFF. The CDR3 nucleotides are TGCAGCGTTGCAAACACTTGGGCGTACACTGAAGCTTTCTTT.

V and J are TRBV6-6 and TRBJ2-3; 10 bases fit TRBD2. The CDR3 extends over 14 amino acids. CDR1 is MNHNY, CDR2 SVGAGI, per germline (reference sequence). V lost 5 bases to trimming and J lost 2 bases; unmatched junction nucleotides: 1. The DNA of the CDR3 is TGTGCCAGCAGTCTAGCGGGGGTCACAGATACGCAGTATTTT. This sequence encodes CASSLAGVTDTQYF.

J is TRBJ1-4 and V is TRBV2, with D perhaps TRBD1 (5 bases). V was shortened by 6 bases and J by 5 bases, with 16 bases between the two germline ends. The CDR3 is 15 amino acids. From germline, CDR1 is SNHLY and CDR2 FYNNEI. CDR3 sequence: CASRAEGLINEKLFF. CDR3 nucleotides: TGTGCCAGCAGGGCGGAGGGACTCATCAATGAAAAACTGTTTTTT.

The chain is built from TRBV5-1 and TRBJ1-4; 11 bases agree with TRBD1. Germline trimming cut 7 bases from V and 5 bases from J; bases unmatched to any gene: 7. Germline V gene lookup returns CDR1 SGHRS and CDR2 YFSETQ. The CDR3 runs to 15 residues. DNA of the CDR3: TGCGCCAGCGGCTGGGGGACAGGGGGGAATGAAAAACTGTTTTTT. It translates to CASGWGTGGNEKLFF.

This clone was recorded once. This chain connects TRBV6-6 to TRBJ2-3; 8 nucleotides align to TRBD1. The ends lost 6 bases at V and 4 bases at J; junction bases unmatched: 12. This CDR3 comprises 16 residues. CDR1 and CDR2 (germline): MNHNY, SVGAGI (reference sequence). The CDR3: CASSTQPGQEADTQYF. The CDR3 DNA reads as TGTGCCAGCAGCACCCAACCGGGACAGGAGGCAGATACGCAGTATTTT.

V usage is TRBV5-1 and J usage is TRBJ2-7; 8 bases match TRBD2. The CDR3 spans 13 residues. Germline CDR1 and CDR2: SGHRS and YFSETQ. Trimming took 8 bases from V and 4 from J; bases not matched to a gene: 8. The CDR3 loop reads CASCSGDLYEQYF. CDR3 in DNA: TGCGCCAGTTGTAGCGGGGACCTTTACGAGCAGTACTTC.

This chain links TRBV6-5 with TRBJ1-1; D remains unclear. The ends were cut back, 6 bases at V and 3 bases at J, with 5 bases in the middle. This CDR3 has 11 amino acids. Germline V gene lookup returns CDR1 MNHEY and CDR2 SVGAGI. The CDR3 is CASRDYTEAFF. CDR3 nucleotides: TGTGCCAGCAGAGACTACACTGAAGCTTTCTTT.

This chain links TRBV28 with TRBJ2-6; no firm D call. The CDR3 is 15 residues long. V was clipped by 5 bases and J by 0 bases, with 8 bases between them. CDR1 is MDHEN, CDR2 SYDVKM, per germline. The CDR3 here is CASSPAGSGANVLTF. The DNA of the CDR3 is TGTGCCAGCAGTCCCGCAGGCTCTGGGGCCAACGTCCTGACTTTC.

The chain recombines TRBV5-1 with TRBJ1-2, with 9 positions matching TRBD1. Germline V lookup: CDR1 SGHRS, CDR2 YFSETQ. The CDR3 is 14 amino acids. V gave up 5 bases and J gave up 5 bases; unmatched junction bases: 7. CDR3 in amino acids: CASRNRGRGYGYTF. CDR3 sequence (DNA): TGCGCCAGCAGGAACAGGGGGCGAGGTTATGGCTACACCTTC.

The chain employs TRBV29-1 and TRBJ2-5; 10 bases agree with TRBD2. The DNA end is more similar to TRBJ2-7, so the J call may be wrong. The CDR3 runs to 14 residues. CDR1 is SQVTM and CDR2 is ANQGSEA in the germline V gene. In DNA form, the CDR3 reads TGCAGCGTTCAACAACTAGCGGGGTCCTACGAGCAGTACTTC. Encoded protein: CSVQQLAGSYEQYF.